Below are 27 T cell receptor beta chains sequenced from a single sample in a study of PD-L1 blockade in urothelial cancer. TCRdb's copy holds only in-frame clones and misses some; the assay was immunoSEQ multiplex PCR. The table records about 100,000 clones, over 80% of them present only once. The sequences come from PBMCs, collected around atezolizumab (anti-PD-L1) treatment. The receptors were gathered from a woman aged 80 or older with urothelial cancer.

The rearrangement uses TRBV7-8 and TRBJ1-5, with 10 bases aligning to TRBD1. CDR1 and CDR2 (germline): SGHVS, FQNEAQ. The CDR3 consists of 13 residues. Trimming cost V 5 bases and J 5 bases; bases outside gene matches: 0. The CDR3 region has the DNA TGTGCCAGCAGCGGGACAGGGGATCAGCCCCAGCATTTT. Residues: CASSGTGDQPQHF.

Only one count was recorded for this clone. The chain links TRBV7-8 to TRBJ2-1, with 8 positions matching TRBD2. Germline V gene data show CDR1 as SGHVS and CDR2 as FQNEAQ. The CDR3 consists of 15 residues. The ends lost 5 bases at V and 8 bases at J; junction bases unmatched: 11. Written as DNA, the CDR3 is TGTGCCAGCAGCAAGGACATCGGGACTAGAGATGAGCAGTTCTTC. Its protein is CASSKDIGTRDEQFF.

The genes are TRBV19 and TRBJ2-1; D gene ambiguous. Deletions cut 5 bases from V and 4 bases from J, with 6 bases between. Germline CDR1 LNHDA, CDR2 SQIVND (reference sequence). The CDR3 consists of 12 residues. The CDR3 sequence is CASSPVYNEQFF. The CDR3 bases are TGTGCCAGTAGTCCCGTTTACAATGAGCAGTTCTTC.

The J gene is TRBJ1-1, the V gene TRBV7-9; possible D gene TRBD1, 6 bases. The CDR3 extends over 15 amino acids. Germline V gene sequence: CDR1 SEHNR, CDR2 FQNEAQ (reference sequence). Trimming left V 4 bases short and J 0 bases short, with 12 bases between. CDR3 DNA: TGTGCCAGCAGCTCAGGGGCTACAGTGAACACTGAAGCTTTCTTT. Its translation: CASSSGATVNTEAFF.

The rearrangement uses TRBV2 and TRBJ2-2, with 9 bases that match TRBD1. This CDR3 spans 15 amino acids. The V gene end was trimmed by 3 bases and the J gene end by 3 bases; junction bases not matched to a gene: 2. Looked up from germline, CDR1 is SNHLY and CDR2 is FYNNEI. CDR3: CASSEGTGYTGELFF. The DNA of the CDR3 is TGTGCCAGCAGTGAGGGGACAGGGTACACCGGGGAGCTGTTTTTT. Looking up the rest from reference TRBV2 and TRBJ2-2 gives the full variable domain: EPEVTQTPSHQVTQMGQEVILRCVPISNHLYFYWYRQILGQKVEFLVSFYNNEISEKSEIFDDQFSVERPDGSNFTLKIRSTKLEDSAMYFCASSEGTGYTGELFFGEGSRLTVL.

J is TRBJ2-7 and V is TRBV28; maybe TRBD2 (6 bases). The germline V gene has CDR1 MDHEN and CDR2 SYDVKM. The CDR3 consists of 16 residues. The germline V and J ends were trimmed by 4 bases and 1 base, with 17 bases remaining between them. The CDR3 is CASSSGERKWSYEQYF. DNA for the CDR3: TGTGCCAGCAGTTCGGGGGAAAGGAAGTGGTCCTACGAGCAGTACTTC.

The chain has TRBV4-2 and TRBJ1-5; 7 bases are a match to TRBD1. The CDR3 extends over 17 amino acids. Germline CDR1 is LGHNA and CDR2 is YNFKEQ. Losses at the gene ends were 0 bases for V and 3 bases for J; bases not matched to a gene: 8. Written as DNA, the CDR3 is TGTGCCAGCAGCCAAGATAGGGGACAGTCTGCCAATCAGCCCCAGCATTTT. This codes for CASSQDRGQSANQPQHF.

V is TRBV7-9 and J is TRBJ1-4, with 12 bases fitting TRBD1. Germline V gene sequence: CDR1 SEHNR, CDR2 FQNEAQ (reference sequence). The V gene end was trimmed by 6 bases and the J gene end by 6 bases; junction bases not matched to a gene: 2. The length of the CDR3 is 14 residues. The CDR3 DNA sequence: TGTGCCAGCAGGGGGGACAGGGGGCATGAAAAACTGTTTTTT. Translated: CASRGDRGHEKLFF. Supplemented by reference TRBV7-9 and TRBJ1-4, the full variable domain reads DTGVSQNPRHKITKRGQNVTFRCDPISEHNRLYWYRQTLGQGPEFLTYFQNEAQLEKSRLLSDRFSAERPKGSFSTLEIQRTEQGDSAMYLCASRGDRGHEKLFFGSGTQLSVL.

The rearrangement joins TRBV10-3 to TRBJ2-1; TRBD2 agrees at 7 bases. V gave up 6 bases and J gave up 5 bases; unmatched junction bases: 10. CDR1 and CDR2 (germline): ENHRY, SYGVKD. This CDR3 has 15 amino acids. CDR3 sequence: CAISRETGLNNEQFF. The DNA of the CDR3 is TGTGCCATCAGCCGTGAAACGGGACTAAACAATGAGCAGTTCTTC.

The chain links TRBV30 to TRBJ1-3, with TRBD1 matching 8 bases. The V segment lost 3 bases and the J segment 4 bases; nucleotides outside the gene matches: 5. The CDR3 runs 14 residues. Germline loops: CDR1 GTSNPN, CDR2 SVGIG (reference sequence). CDR3 nucleotide sequence: TGTGCCTGGAGCCAGGGGGCGCGCGGAAACACCATATATTTT. Protein: CAWSQGARGNTIYF.

This sequence joins TRBV11-2 and TRBJ1-3, with 8 bases lining up with TRBD1. Trimming took 3 bases from V and 0 from J; bases not matched to a gene: 4. The germline CDR1 and CDR2 sequences are SGHAT and FQNNGV. The CDR3 consists of 16 residues. The CDR3 sequence is CASSFQGANSGNTIYF. Here the CDR3 DNA reads TGTGCCAGCAGCTTCCAGGGGGCTAACTCTGGAAACACCATATATTTT.

This clone appeared a single time. The rearrangement uses TRBV18 and TRBJ1-1; perhaps TRBD1 as D (6 bases). The V and J ends lost 3 bases and 3 bases respectively, with 11 bases between them. Germline-derived CDR1 and CDR2 are KGHSH and LQKENI. This CDR3 contains 14 residues. The CDR3 loop reads CASSPNPGDTEAFF. CDR3 nucleotide sequence: TGTGCCAGCTCACCCAACCCAGGGGACACTGAAGCTTTCTTT.

The rearrangement joins TRBV4-1 to TRBJ2-1, with D maybe TRBD2 (6 bases). Germline V gene lookup returns CDR1 MGHRA and CDR2 YSYEKL. The CDR3 length is 17 residues. V lost 1 base and J lost 5, with 18 bases in between. In DNA form, the CDR3 reads TGCGCCAGCAGCCAAGGCTCTGGGTCGGGAGCGAACAATGAGCAGTTCTTC. Amino acid sequence: CASSQGSGSGANNEQFF.

This clone was seen only a few times. The V and J genes are TRBV4-2 and TRBJ2-3, with 9 bases matching TRBD2. The CDR3 is made up of 16 amino acids. Trimming removed 1 base from V and 3 bases from J; junction bases left unmatched: 5. Germline CDR1 LGHNA, CDR2 YNFKEQ. In DNA form, the CDR3 reads TGTGCCAGCAGCCAAGTTAGCGGGAGTCGGACAGATACGCAGTATTTT. Its translation: CASSQVSGSRTDTQYF.

This chain joins TRBV2 and TRBJ2-7, with TRBD2 matching 12 bases. This CDR3 is 14 amino acids long. The J segment lost 3 bases and the V segment lost 8 bases, leaving 5 bases of the junction unmatched. Germline-derived CDR1 and CDR2 are SNHLY and FYNNEI. CDR3 in DNA: TGTGCCAGCGCCAGGACTAGCGGGATCTACGAGCAGTACTTC. This translates into CASARTSGIYEQYF.

The chain joins TRBV28 to TRBJ2-1; D unresolved. This CDR3 has 11 amino acids. V shed 3 bases and J shed 9 bases, with 6 bases lying between them. Germline CDR1 is MDHEN and CDR2 is SYDVKM. CDR3 DNA: TGTGCCAGCAGTTTGGAGAGTGAGCAGTTCTTC. Encoded protein: CASSLESEQFF.

V is TRBV29-1 and J is TRBJ2-1, with D uncertain. Germline V gives CDR1 SQVTM, CDR2 ANQGSEA. The ends were cut back, 3 bases at V and 2 bases at J, with 14 bases in the middle. The CDR3 sequence is 15 residues long. The CDR3 region is CSVEVARTAYNEQFF. The DNA for the CDR3 is TGCAGCGTTGAGGTGGCTAGAACCGCCTACAATGAGCAGTTCTTC.

This chain links TRBV29-1 with TRBJ2-5; 9 bases fit TRBD2. The germline gives CDR1 SQVTM, CDR2 ANQGSEA. Trimming took 6 bases from V and 3 from J; bases not matched to a gene: 2. This CDR3 has 12 residues. The CDR3 DNA is TGCAGCGTGTTAGCGGGAGAAGAGACCCAGTACTTC. This translates into CSVLAGEETQYF.

The chain carries TRBV5-4 and TRBJ2-5, with a weak D call TRBD1 (6 bases). CDR1 SGHNT and CDR2 YYREEE come from the germline V gene (reference sequence). This CDR3 region has 14 residues. V lost 0 bases to trimming and J lost 1 base, with 7 bases between them. The CDR3 DNA reads TGTGCCAGCAGCTTGGGACAGGCCCAAGAGACCCAGTACTTC. Its translation is CASSLGQAQETQYF.

The CDR3 sequence is CASSITMSGADTQYF. CDR3 DNA sequence: TGTGCCAGTAGTATTACTATGTCAGGGGCAGATACGCAGTATTTT. The V call is TRBV19, the J call TRBJ2-3; perhaps TRBD1 as D (6 bases). Germline assignment: CDR1 LNHDA and CDR2 SQIVND (reference sequence). CDR3 length: 15 residues. Deletions cut 3 bases from V and 4 bases from J, with 14 bases between.

The V gene is TRBV6-5, the J gene TRBJ2-7; 9 positions agree with TRBD2. Germline lookup yields CDR1 MNHEY and CDR2 SVGAGI. This CDR3 contains 14 residues. V was pared by 2 bases and J by 2 bases, with 1 base of the junction left unmatched. In DNA form, the CDR3 reads TGTGCCAGCAGTTACATAGCGGGAGCCTACGAGCAGTACTTC. Translation gives CASSYIAGAYEQYF.

The chain joins TRBV4-1 to TRBJ2-7, with 8 bases matching TRBD2. The germline CDR1 and CDR2 sequences are MGHRA and YSYEKL. Trimming removed 1 base from V and 3 bases from J; junction bases left unmatched: 5. The CDR3 is 15 residues long. The CDR3 bases are TGCGCCAGCAGCCAAGTTAGCGGGATTGTCTACGAGCAGTACTTC. This sequence encodes CASSQVSGIVYEQYF.

The J gene is TRBJ2-7, the V gene TRBV15; TRBD1 matches 11 bases. The CDR3 covers 16 residues. V lost 1 base and J lost 0; bases outside the gene matches: 2. CDR1 is LNHNV, CDR2 YYDKDF, per germline (reference sequence). The DNA of the CDR3 is TGTGCCACCAGCAGAGGAGGGACAGGGGGCTCCTACGAGCAGTACTTC. Its translation is CATSRGGTGGSYEQYF. Drawing the rest from reference TRBV15 and TRBJ2-7, the complete variable domain is DAMVIQNPRYQVTQFGKPVTLSCSQTLNHNVMYWYQQKSSQAPKLLFHYYDKDFNNEADTPDNFQSRRPNTSFCFLDIRSPGLGDTAMYLCATSRGGTGGSYEQYFGPGTRLTVT.

The chain recombines TRBV29-1 with TRBJ2-7, with D possibly being TRBD2 (5 bases). Trimming took 6 bases from V and 6 from J, leaving 12 bases between them. Germline V gene sequence: CDR1 SQVTM, CDR2 ANQGSEA. There are 11 residues in the CDR3. CDR3 loop: CSVRLAGEQYF. For the CDR3, the DNA is TGCAGCGTACGTCTAGCTGGCGAGCAGTACTTC.

The chain recombines TRBV7-2 with TRBJ2-7; possibly TRBD1 for D (6 bases). V lost 4 bases, J lost 6 bases, and 13 bases lay in between. CDR1 SGHTA and CDR2 FQGNSA come from the germline V gene. CDR3 length equals 13 residues. The CDR3 spells CASSSWTDREQYF. As DNA, the CDR3 is TGTGCCAGCAGCTCCTGGACAGATCGCGAGCAGTACTTC.

This clone has a single count. The rearrangement links TRBV4-1 to TRBJ1-5; D not certain. Germline values: CDR1 MGHRA, CDR2 YSYEKL. V was shortened by 1 base and J by 0 bases, with 7 bases between the two germline ends. This CDR3 region has 15 residues. In DNA, the CDR3 is TGCGCCAGCAGCCAAGTTCTTAATAGCAATCAGCCCCAGCATTTT. Translating it yields CASSQVLNSNQPQHF.

The chain couples TRBV5-1 to TRBJ2-6, with 9 bases lining up with TRBD2. CDR1 is SGHRS, CDR2 YFSETQ, per germline. V shed 4 bases, J shed 0 bases, and the junction held 11 bases outside the gene matches. The CDR3 consists of 19 residues. CDR3 in amino acids: CASSRVAGAPLSGANVLTF. CDR3 sequence (DNA): TGCGCCAGCAGCCGCGTAGCGGGAGCCCCCCTCTCTGGGGCCAACGTCCTGACTTTC.